Listed here are 4 T cell receptor beta chains from one sample, sequenced in a study of shared clonotypes between healthy human individuals. TCRdb's copy holds only in-frame clones and misses some; the assay was immunoSEQ multiplex PCR. This sample carries about 1.5 million clones, about 96% of them seen once, and the ten largest clones take approximately 1%. Material: naive CD4+ T cells sorted from blood. Noted subset: CD45RA+ positively selected. The receptors were sampled from a man younger than 40 in good health.

The chain recombines TRBV14 with TRBJ1-1; TRBD1 is a possible D gene (5 bases). This CDR3 is 16 amino acids long. Trimming took off 8 bases at V and 0 bases at J, with 19 bases between the two ends. Germline CDR1 and CDR2: SGHDN and FVKESK. In DNA form, the CDR3 reads TGTGCCAGCGTGGGGTCAGGGTCGGGGATGAACACTGAAGCTTTCTTT. This sequence encodes CASVGSGSGMNTEAFF.

The chain is built from TRBV18 and TRBJ1-1, with TRBD1 identical over 7 bases. V lost 3 bases and J lost 2; bases outside the gene matches: 9. The CDR3 spans 16 residues. Germline values: CDR1 KGHSH, CDR2 LQKENI. CDR3 in DNA: TGTGCCAGCTCACCCCACCAACAGGGGTCAAACACTGAAGCTTTCTTT. Its translation: CASSPHQQGSNTEAFF. The entire variable domain, with the rest obtained from reference TRBV18 and TRBJ1-1, is as follows: NAGVMQNPRHLVRRRGQEARLRCSPMKGHSHVYWYRQLPEEGLKFMVYLQKENIIDESGMPKERFSAEFPKEGPSILRIQQVVRGDSAAYFCASSPHQQGSNTEAFFGQGTRLTVV.

The gene calls are TRBV6-1 and TRBJ1-5; TRBD1 is a possible D gene (5 bases). In germline, CDR1 is MNHNS, CDR2 SASEGT. The CDR3 consists of 15 residues. Deletions cut 4 bases from V and 3 bases from J, with 13 bases between. DNA of the CDR3: TGTGCCAGCAGTGCTTCCGGGGGACTCAATCAGCCCCAGCATTTT. Translated: CASSASGGLNQPQHF.

This sequence joins TRBV9 and TRBJ2-2; TRBD2 is a possible D gene (5 bases). V was cut by 4 bases and J by 8 bases, with 15 bases left in between. The CDR3 spans 14 residues. CDR1 and CDR2 from the germline V gene are SGDLS and YYNGEE. CDR3 nucleotides: TGTGCCAGCAGCCCCCATGCGGACTCTGGGGAGCTGTTTTTT. Protein sequence: CASSPHADSGELFF.